This T cell receptor beta chain was obtained from a study of T cells in women clearing cervical HPV infection (dated by TCRdb to between 2017 and 2018). Describing the broader study: Cases were 20 to 25 women with histologically confirmed HPV16-related CIN3 or worse, including a couple of invasive cancers. In the parent cohort, some 10,000 women aged 18 or older were enrolled in Guanacaste, Costa Rica, during about 1992 to 1994 and were followed for less than 8 years. Nested within Costa Rica's Guanacaste HPV Natural History Study, an exploratory proof-of-principle case-control study compared TCR repertoires across cervical HPV16 outcomes. Blood from cases was collected at the visit where the lesion was first found, while blood from controls was collected once the infection could no longer be detected. Controls were 25 or so women whose single incident HPV16 infection cleared within 12 months without precancer or cancer developing. Five blinded duplicates per group were added as quality controls, giving 60 or so samples: 50 or so participants and 10 replicates. Cases and controls were matched on year of sample collection and on age within five years. A median age of roughly 33 years was observed in cases versus less than 40 in controls, and no significant differences in baseline characteristics were found. Among cases, blood sampling came a median of approximately 150 days after lesion detection, with an interquartile range of roughly 80 to 220 days. Since HLA typing was available for only a few women, HLA type could not be ruled out as a confounder.

Every participant had a single incident cervical HPV16 infection, and prevalent HPV16 infections were excluded. Cervical HPV DNA was detected by MY09/MY11 PCR, and genotyping was performed by dot-blot hybridization. Approximately 15 mL of heparinized blood were centrifuged, and the buffy coat was split into aliquots, frozen at -30 degrees C, and then kept at -80 degrees C. QIAGEN kits were used to extract genomic DNA from the buffy coat specimens. TCR beta CDR3 regions were amplified by multiplex PCR from an average of around 1,200 ng genomic DNA per sample using the immunoSEQ assay. To correct primer bias, the assay used a complete synthetic TCR repertoire to set an amplification baseline. The amplicons were sequenced on the Illumina platform. The original methods were these. Error correction of the sequences involved clustering with frequency ratios plus a modified nearest-neighbor algorithm, after which the sequences were analyzed in the immunoSEQ Analyzer using IMGT gene definitions. At each rarefaction depth, TCR richness and evenness were averaged over 20 rarefaction repeats, and samples with fewer sequences than the depth were excluded. Wilcoxon rank sum tests with FDR correction were used to compare relative abundances of V, D and J genes between the groups. Blinded duplicates gave an intraclass correlation of more than 90% for TCR richness and an average of around 83% across over 55 gene segments. In TCRdb, the immuneACCESS table is reduced to in-frame sequences with V and J assigned. These tables do not hold every clone; where another copy was compared, an unresolved V gene accounts for under half, and the others remain unexplained. The V and J calls and clone size come from that table; D and trimming were worked out from the DNA. The table for this sample lists fewer than 35,000 clones. The top ten constitute approximately 2.8% of the sample.

Findings and caveats that apply to the study as a whole: Because the number of T cells in each sample was unknown, differences in richness could reflect differing T-cell content rather than repertoire biology. Significantly higher TCR repertoire richness was observed in CIN3+ cases than in controls across sequencing depths, whereas no difference in evenness was found. Random forest classifiers combining richness and V gene abundances distinguished cases from controls with an estimated AUC of roughly 0.81. Because of the cross-sectional design, the study could not determine whether the associations came before infection or resulted from infection, and neither effector/memory subsets nor HPV-specific T cells were isolated. Cases had lower TRBV6-7 relative abundance than controls (0.11% versus 0.16%; Bonferroni P = 0.0008).

The CDR3 starts with the cysteine, ends with the phenylalanine, and has 16 residues. The DNA shown is the part of the CDR3 that was read: 39 bases, in frame from base 1. After removal of 6 bases from V and 2 bases from J, the junction retains 10 bases not matched to a gene. The germline V gene provides CDR1 SGHTA and CDR2 FQGTGA. Going by frequency alone, this clone is medium-sized (0.01 to 0.1%); a count is unavailable. The clone's antigen remains unknown. The DNA ends 3 residues before the CDR3 does, and the rest of the CDR3 is filled in from the germline J gene. Sequencing was carried out using blood buffy coat. The clonotype originates from a woman between 18 and 70 years old with a cervical HPV16 infection that either progressed to CIN3+ or cleared (not recorded which). The V and J genes are TRBV7-3 and TRBJ2-3; 8 of the junction bases match TRBD2. The CDR3 loop reads CASSSTPGLDTDTQYF. The sequenced CDR3 bases are TGTGCCAGCAGTTCAACCCCGGGACTAGACACAGATACG.